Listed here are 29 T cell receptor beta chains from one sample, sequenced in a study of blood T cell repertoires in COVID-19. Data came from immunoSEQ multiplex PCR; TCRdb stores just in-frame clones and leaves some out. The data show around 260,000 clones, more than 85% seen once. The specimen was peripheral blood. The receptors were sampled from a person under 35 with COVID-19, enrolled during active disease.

The CDR3 DNA sequence: TGTGCCAGCAGTTTAGGGATGGACAGGGGGAACTATGGCTACACCTTC. Its translation: CASSLGMDRGNYGYTF. The chain recombines TRBV27 with TRBJ1-2, with 10 nucleotides matching TRBD1. This CDR3 comprises 16 residues. V gave up 2 bases and J gave up 2 bases; unmatched junction bases: 5. In germline, CDR1 is MNHEY, CDR2 SMNVEV (reference sequence).

As DNA, the CDR3 is TGCGCCAGCAGCCCGGGAGGACCAGGACTAGCGGGGGAGCAGTACTTC. Translation: CASSPGGPGLAGEQYF. The chain uses TRBV5-1 and TRBJ2-7; the match to TRBD2 covers 12 bases. V gave up 4 bases and J gave up 7 bases; unmatched junction bases: 12. The CDR3 is 16 amino acids. CDR1 and CDR2 from the germline V gene are SGHRS and YFSETQ.

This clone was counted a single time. This CDR3 reads CASSLDRVQPQHF. CDR3 DNA sequence: TGTGCCAGCAGCTTGGACAGGGTCCAGCCCCAGCATTTT. The chain has TRBV5-5 and TRBJ1-5, with D perhaps matching TRBD1 (6 bases). From germline, CDR1 is SGHKS and CDR2 YYEKEE (reference sequence). The CDR3 is made up of 13 amino acids. The germline V and J ends were trimmed by 0 bases and 7 bases, with 8 bases remaining between them.

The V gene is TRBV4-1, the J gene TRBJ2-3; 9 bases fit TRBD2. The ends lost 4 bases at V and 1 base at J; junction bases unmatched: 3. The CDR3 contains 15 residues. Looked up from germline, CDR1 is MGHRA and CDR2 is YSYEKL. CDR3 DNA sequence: TGCGCCAGCAGCCCTTTAGCGGGAGGCACAGATACGCAGTATTTT. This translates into CASSPLAGGTDTQYF.

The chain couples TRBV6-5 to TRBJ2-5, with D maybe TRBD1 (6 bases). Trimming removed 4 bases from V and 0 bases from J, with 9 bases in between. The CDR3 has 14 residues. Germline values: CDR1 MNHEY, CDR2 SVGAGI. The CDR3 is CASSSGQYQETQYF. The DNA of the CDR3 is TGTGCCAGCAGTTCCGGACAGTACCAAGAGACCCAGTACTTC.

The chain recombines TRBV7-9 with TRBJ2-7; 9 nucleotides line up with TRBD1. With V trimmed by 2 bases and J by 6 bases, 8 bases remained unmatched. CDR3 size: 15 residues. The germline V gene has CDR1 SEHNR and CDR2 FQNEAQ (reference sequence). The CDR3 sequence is CASSLKGQGDTEQYF. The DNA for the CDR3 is TGTGCCAGCAGCTTAAAGGGACAGGGTGATACCGAGCAGTACTTC.

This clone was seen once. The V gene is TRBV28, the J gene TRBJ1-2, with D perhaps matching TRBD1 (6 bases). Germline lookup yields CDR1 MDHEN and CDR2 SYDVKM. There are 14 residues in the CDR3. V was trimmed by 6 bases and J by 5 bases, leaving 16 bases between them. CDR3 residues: CASSYTGSLYGYTF. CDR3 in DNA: TGTGCCAGCAGCTATACAGGGAGTTTATATGGCTACACCTTC.

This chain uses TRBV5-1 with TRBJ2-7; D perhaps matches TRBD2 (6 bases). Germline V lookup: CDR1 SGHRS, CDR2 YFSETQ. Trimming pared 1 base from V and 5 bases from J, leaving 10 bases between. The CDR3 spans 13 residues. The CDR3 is CASSLTGVDEQYF. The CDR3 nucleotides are TGCGCCAGCAGCTTGACGGGGGTTGACGAGCAGTACTTC.

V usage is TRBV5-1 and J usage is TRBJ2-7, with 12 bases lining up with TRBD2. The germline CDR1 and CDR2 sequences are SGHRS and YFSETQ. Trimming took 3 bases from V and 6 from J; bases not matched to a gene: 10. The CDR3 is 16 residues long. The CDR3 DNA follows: TGCGCCAGCAGCTCAGGACTAGCGGGGAGAAGTGGCGAGCAGTACTTC. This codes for CASSSGLAGRSGEQYF.

This CDR3 is CASSGLVGGTGELFF. The CDR3 nucleotides read TGCGCCAGCAGCGGTCTCGTGGGGGGCACCGGGGAGCTGTTTTTT. The chain carries TRBV5-1 and TRBJ2-2, with a tentative D call TRBD2 (6 bases). Per the germline V gene, CDR1 is SGHRS and CDR2 is YFSETQ. CDR3 size: 15 residues. V lost 4 bases to trimming and J lost 4 bases, with 14 bases between them.

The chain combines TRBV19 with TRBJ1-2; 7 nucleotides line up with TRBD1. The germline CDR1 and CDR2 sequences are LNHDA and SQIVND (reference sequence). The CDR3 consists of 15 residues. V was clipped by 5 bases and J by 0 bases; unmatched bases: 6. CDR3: CASSWTGDTNYGYTF. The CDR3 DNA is TGTGCCAGTAGTTGGACAGGAGATACTAACTATGGCTACACCTTC.

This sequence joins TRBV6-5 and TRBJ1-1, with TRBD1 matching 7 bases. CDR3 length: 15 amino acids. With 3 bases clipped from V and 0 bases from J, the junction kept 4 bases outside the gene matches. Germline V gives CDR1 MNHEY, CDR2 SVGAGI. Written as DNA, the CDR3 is TGTGCCAGCAGTTATAAGACAGGGATGAACACTGAAGCTTTCTTT. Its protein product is CASSYKTGMNTEAFF.

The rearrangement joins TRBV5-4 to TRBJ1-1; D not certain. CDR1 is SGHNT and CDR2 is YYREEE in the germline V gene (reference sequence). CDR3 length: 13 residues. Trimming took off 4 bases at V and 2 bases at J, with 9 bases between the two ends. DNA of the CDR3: TGTGCCAGCAGCAGCATGACTAACACTGAAGCTTTCTTT. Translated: CASSSMTNTEAFF.

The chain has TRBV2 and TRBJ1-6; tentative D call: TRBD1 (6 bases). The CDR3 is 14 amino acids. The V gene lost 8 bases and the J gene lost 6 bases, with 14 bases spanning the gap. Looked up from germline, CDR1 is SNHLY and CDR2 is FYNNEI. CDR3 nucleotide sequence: TGTGCCAGCCTGCCAGGACAGTCTAATTCACCCCTCCACTTT. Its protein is CASLPGQSNSPLHF.

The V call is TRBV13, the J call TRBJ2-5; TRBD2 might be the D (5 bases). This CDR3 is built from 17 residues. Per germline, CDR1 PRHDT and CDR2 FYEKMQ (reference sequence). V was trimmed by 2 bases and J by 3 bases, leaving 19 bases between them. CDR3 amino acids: CASSLQSGRRAKETQYF. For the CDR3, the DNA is TGTGCCAGCAGCTTACAATCGGGCAGGCGGGCTAAAGAGACCCAGTACTTC.

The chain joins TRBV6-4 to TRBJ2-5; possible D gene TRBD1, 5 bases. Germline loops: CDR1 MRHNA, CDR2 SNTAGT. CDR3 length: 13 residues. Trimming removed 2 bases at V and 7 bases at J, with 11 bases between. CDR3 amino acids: CASSDGQSGTQYF. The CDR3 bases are TGTGCCAGCAGTGACGGACAATCGGGGACCCAGTACTTC.

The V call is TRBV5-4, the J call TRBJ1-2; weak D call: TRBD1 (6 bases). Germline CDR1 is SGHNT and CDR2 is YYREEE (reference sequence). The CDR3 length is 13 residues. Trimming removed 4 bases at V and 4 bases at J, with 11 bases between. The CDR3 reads CASSQDRFYGYTF. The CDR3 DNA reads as TGTGCCAGCAGCCAGGACAGATTCTATGGCTACACCTTC.

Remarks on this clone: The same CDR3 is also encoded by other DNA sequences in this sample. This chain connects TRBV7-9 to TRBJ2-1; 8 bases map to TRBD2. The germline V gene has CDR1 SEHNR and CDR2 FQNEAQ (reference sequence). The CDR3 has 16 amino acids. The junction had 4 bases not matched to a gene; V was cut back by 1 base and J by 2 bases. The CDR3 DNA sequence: TGTGCCAGCAGCTTAGGGTTAGCGGGACCCTACAATGAGCAGTTCTTC. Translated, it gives CASSLGLAGPYNEQFF.

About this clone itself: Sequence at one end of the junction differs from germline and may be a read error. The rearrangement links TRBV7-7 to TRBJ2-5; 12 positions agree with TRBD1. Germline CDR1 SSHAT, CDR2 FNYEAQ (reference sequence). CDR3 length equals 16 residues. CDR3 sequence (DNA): TGTGCTAGCAGCTTAGGGACAGGGGGCGCGGGAGAGACCCAGTACTTC. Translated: CASSLGTGGAGETQYF.

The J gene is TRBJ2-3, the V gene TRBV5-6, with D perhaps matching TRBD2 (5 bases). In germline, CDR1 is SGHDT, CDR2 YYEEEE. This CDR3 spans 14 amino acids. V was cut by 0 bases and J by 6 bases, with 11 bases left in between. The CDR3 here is CASSLGVGVDTQYF. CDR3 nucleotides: TGTGCCAGCAGCTTGGGGGTGGGAGTCGATACGCAGTATTTT.

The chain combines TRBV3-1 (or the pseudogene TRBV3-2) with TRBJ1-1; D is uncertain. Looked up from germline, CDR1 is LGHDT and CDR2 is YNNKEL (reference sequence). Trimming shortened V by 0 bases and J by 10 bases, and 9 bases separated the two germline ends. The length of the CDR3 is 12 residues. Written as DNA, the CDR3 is TGTGCCAGCAGCCAAGATACTAGGCGAGCTTTCTTT. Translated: CASSQDTRRAFF.

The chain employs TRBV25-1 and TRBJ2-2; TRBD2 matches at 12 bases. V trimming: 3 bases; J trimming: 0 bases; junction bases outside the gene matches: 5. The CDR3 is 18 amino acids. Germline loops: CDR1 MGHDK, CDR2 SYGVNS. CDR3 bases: TGTGCCAGCAGTGAGAGACTAGCGGGGGTAGCGAACACCGGGGAGCTGTTTTTT. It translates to CASSERLAGVANTGELFF. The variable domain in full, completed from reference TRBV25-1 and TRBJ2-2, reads EADIYQTPRYLVIGTGKKITLECSQTMGHDKMYWYQQDPGMELHLIHYSYGVNSTEKGDLSSESTVSRIRTEHFPLTLESARPSHTSQYLCASSERLAGVANTGELFFGEGSRLTVL.

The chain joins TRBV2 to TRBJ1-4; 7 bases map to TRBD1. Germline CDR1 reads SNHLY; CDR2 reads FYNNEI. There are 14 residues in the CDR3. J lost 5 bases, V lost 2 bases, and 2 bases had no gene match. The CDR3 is CASSELTGNEKLFF. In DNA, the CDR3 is TGTGCCAGCAGTGAACTGACAGGGAATGAAAAACTGTTTTTT.

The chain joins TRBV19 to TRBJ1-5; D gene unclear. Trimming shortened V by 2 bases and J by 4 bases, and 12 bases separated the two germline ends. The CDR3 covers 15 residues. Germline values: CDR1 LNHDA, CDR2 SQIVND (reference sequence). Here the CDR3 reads CASSIFLADNQPQHF. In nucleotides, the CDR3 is TGTGCCAGTAGTATATTTCTGGCGGATAATCAGCCCCAGCATTTT.

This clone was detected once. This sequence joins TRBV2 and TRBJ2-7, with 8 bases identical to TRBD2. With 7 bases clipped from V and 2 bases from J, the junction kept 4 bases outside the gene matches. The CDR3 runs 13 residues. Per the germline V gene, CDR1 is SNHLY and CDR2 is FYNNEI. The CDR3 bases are TGTGCCAGCAACGGAGCGGGGGCCTACGAGCAGTACTTC. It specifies CASNGAGAYEQYF.

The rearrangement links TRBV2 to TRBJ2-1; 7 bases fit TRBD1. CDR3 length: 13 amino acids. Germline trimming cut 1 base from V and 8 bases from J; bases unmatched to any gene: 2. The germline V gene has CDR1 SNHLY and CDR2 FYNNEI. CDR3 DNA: TGTGCCAGCAGTGAAGAAGGGGGCTATGAGCAGTTCTTC. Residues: CASSEEGGYEQFF.

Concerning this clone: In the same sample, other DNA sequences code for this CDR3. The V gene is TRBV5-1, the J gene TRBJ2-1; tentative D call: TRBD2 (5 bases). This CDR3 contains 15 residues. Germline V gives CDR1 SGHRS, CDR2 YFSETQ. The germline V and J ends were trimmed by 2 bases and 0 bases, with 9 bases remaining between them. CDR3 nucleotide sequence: TGCGCCAGCAGCTTAACGGGGAGCTCCTACAATGAGCAGTTCTTC. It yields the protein CASSLTGSSYNEQFF. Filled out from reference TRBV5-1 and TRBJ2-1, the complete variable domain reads KAGVTQTPRYLIKTRGQQVTLSCSPISGHRSVSWYQQTPGQGLQFLFEYFSETQRNKGNFPGRFSGRQFSNSRSEMNVSTLELGDSALYLCASSLTGSSYNEQFFGPGTRLTVL.

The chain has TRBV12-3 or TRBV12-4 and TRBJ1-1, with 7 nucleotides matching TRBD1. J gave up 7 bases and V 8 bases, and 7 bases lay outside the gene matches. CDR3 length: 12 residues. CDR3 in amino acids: CASLRGQGEAFF. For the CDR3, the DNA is TGTGCCAGCTTAAGGGGGCAGGGTGAAGCTTTCTTT.

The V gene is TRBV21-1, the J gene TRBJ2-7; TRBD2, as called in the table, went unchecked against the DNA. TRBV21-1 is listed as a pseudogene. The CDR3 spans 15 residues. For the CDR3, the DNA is TGTGCCAGCAGCACAGAGCGGGAGCCCTCCTACGAGCAGTACTTC. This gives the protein CASSTEREPSYEQYF.